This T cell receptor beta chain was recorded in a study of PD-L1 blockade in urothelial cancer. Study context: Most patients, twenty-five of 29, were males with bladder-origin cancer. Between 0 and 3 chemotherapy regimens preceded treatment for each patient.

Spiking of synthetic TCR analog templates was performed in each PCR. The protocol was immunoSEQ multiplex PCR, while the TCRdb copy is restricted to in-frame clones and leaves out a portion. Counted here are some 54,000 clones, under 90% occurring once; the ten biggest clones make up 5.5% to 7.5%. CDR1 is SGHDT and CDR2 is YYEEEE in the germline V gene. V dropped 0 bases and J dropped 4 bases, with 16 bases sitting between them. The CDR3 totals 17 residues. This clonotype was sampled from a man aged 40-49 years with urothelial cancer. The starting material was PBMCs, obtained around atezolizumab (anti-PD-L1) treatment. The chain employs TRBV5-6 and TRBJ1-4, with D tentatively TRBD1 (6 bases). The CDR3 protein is CASSLGSGTLLNEKLFF. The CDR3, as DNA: TGTGCCAGCAGCTTGGGGTCCGGGACACTACTTAATGAAAAACTGTTTTTT.